The 13 T cell receptor beta chains below all came from one sample that was sequenced in a study of T cell clones after liver transplantation. The assay was immunoSEQ multiplex PCR, and TCRdb's table has in-frame clones only and misses some. The repertoire holds some 75,000 clones, with over 70% as singletons. Sequences were derived from CD4+ T cells from blood, sampled before liver transplant. These receptors came from a human donor who received a liver transplant.

The CDR3 nucleotides read TGTGCCAGCAGTCGAACCCCAGCGGGAGGTACAGATACGCAGTATTTT. Amino acids: CASSRTPAGGTDTQYF. The V and J genes are TRBV6-4 and TRBJ2-3; 9 bases line up with TRBD2. Looked up from germline, CDR1 is MRHNA and CDR2 is SNTAGT. V trimming: 5 bases; J trimming: 3 bases; junction bases outside the gene matches: 9. The CDR3 spans 16 residues.

CDR3 coding DNA: TGTGCCACCAGCAGAGGCACAGGGCACGGAATGAACACTGAAGCTTTCTTT. This sequence encodes CATSRGTGHGMNTEAFF. V and J are TRBV15 and TRBJ1-1, with a possible D match to TRBD1 (6 bases). Trimming removed 1 base at V and 0 bases at J, with 15 bases between. This CDR3 region has 17 residues. Per germline, CDR1 LNHNV and CDR2 YYDKDF (reference sequence).

The gene calls are TRBV25-1 and TRBJ2-1; a possible D gene is TRBD1 (7 bases). Trimming stripped 1 base from V and 1 base from J, with 11 bases between. The CDR3 covers 16 residues. Germline CDR1 reads MGHDK; CDR2 reads SYGVNS. The DNA of the CDR3 is TGTGCCAGCAGTGAATTGTCAGGGGGGTCCTACAATGAGCAGTTCTTC. This encodes CASSELSGGSYNEQFF.

CDR3 loop: CASSQENRPNTGELFF. DNA of the CDR3: TGCGCCAGCAGCCAAGAGAACAGGCCCAACACCGGGGAGCTGTTTTTT. V gene TRBV4-1 combines with J gene TRBJ2-2; TRBD1 is a possible D gene (5 bases). The germline CDR1 and CDR2 sequences are MGHRA and YSYEKL. The CDR3 sequence is 16 residues long. The V end lost 0 bases, the J end lost 2 bases, and 10 bases lay between the germline ends.

V and J are TRBV14 and TRBJ2-7; 9 nucleotides match TRBD1. There are 16 residues in the CDR3. Trimming at V came to 1 base and at J to 3 bases, leaving 7 bases not matched to a gene. Germline V gives CDR1 SGHDN, CDR2 FVKESK. CDR3 loop: CASSQGSGTGRYEQYF. DNA of the CDR3: TGTGCCAGCAGCCAAGGAAGCGGGACAGGGCGCTACGAGCAGTACTTC. The whole variable domain, remainder taken from reference TRBV14 and TRBJ2-7, is EAGVTQFPSHSVIEKGQTVTLRCDPISGHDNLYWYRRVMGKEIKFLLHFVKESKQDESGMPNNRFLAERTGGTYSTLKVQPAELEDSGVYFCASSQGSGTGRYEQYFGPGTRLTVT.

The rearrangement links TRBV28 to TRBJ2-3; tentatively, D is TRBD2 (6 bases). CDR3 length equals 15 residues. With 0 bases removed from V and 8 bases from J, the gap between germline ends came to 15 bases. From germline, CDR1 is MDHEN and CDR2 SYDVKM. CDR3 amino acids: CASSLWRGEEVTQYF. The CDR3 DNA sequence: TGTGCCAGCAGTTTATGGCGGGGCGAGGAGGTTACGCAGTATTTT. The full variable domain, its missing parts supplied by reference TRBV28 and TRBJ2-3, is DVKVTQSSRYLVKRTGEKVFLECVQDMDHENMFWYRQDPGLGLRLIYFSYDVKMKEKGDIPEGYSVSREKKERFSLILESASTNQTSMYLCASSLWRGEEVTQYFGPGTRLTVL.

The chain carries TRBV5-1 and TRBJ1-2, with TRBD1 identical over 7 bases. The ends lost 6 bases at V and 0 bases at J; junction bases unmatched: 5. The germline CDR1 and CDR2 sequences are SGHRS and YFSETQ. The CDR3 has 14 amino acids. The CDR3 DNA sequence: TGCGCCAGCAACAGGGGTTCCGCTAACTATGGCTACACCTTC. This encodes CASNRGSANYGYTF.

This clone was seen a handful of times. J is TRBJ2-5 and V is TRBV28, with 12 bases lining up with TRBD2. From germline, CDR1 is MDHEN and CDR2 SYDVKM. The trim removed 5 bases at V and 5 bases at J, leaving 6 bases unmatched. This CDR3 has 15 residues. CDR3 in amino acids: CASSPLAGGGETQYF. The DNA of the CDR3 is TGTGCCAGCAGTCCCCTAGCGGGAGGGGGGGAGACCCAGTACTTC. Filled out from reference TRBV28 and TRBJ2-5, the complete variable domain reads DVKVTQSSRYLVKRTGEKVFLECVQDMDHENMFWYRQDPGLGLRLIYFSYDVKMKEKGDIPEGYSVSREKKERFSLILESASTNQTSMYLCASSPLAGGGETQYFGPGTRLLVL.

The rearrangement joins TRBV5-1 to TRBJ2-3, with 7 nucleotides matching TRBD2. Germline V CDR1 and CDR2: SGHRS, YFSETQ. The length of the CDR3 is 18 residues. V lost 0 bases, J lost 0 bases, and 10 bases stayed unmatched. Here the CDR3 reads CASSLGLGGALSTDTQYF. The CDR3 region has the DNA TGCGCCAGCAGCTTGGGATTGGGAGGGGCCTTGAGCACAGATACGCAGTATTTT.

There are a few counts of this clone. V is TRBV5-1 and J is TRBJ2-7, with D possibly being TRBD1 (6 bases). Germline CDR1 SGHRS, CDR2 YFSETQ. The CDR3 runs to 13 residues. Trimming shortened V by 4 bases and J by 5 bases, and 13 bases separated the two germline ends. CDR3: CASSVQKGDEQYF. CDR3 in DNA: TGCGCCAGCAGCGTACAAAAGGGGGACGAGCAGTACTTC.

The chain carries TRBV5-1 and TRBJ2-7; D tentatively fits TRBD1 or TRBD2 (5 bases each). V was shortened by 4 bases and J by 4 bases, with 15 bases between the two germline ends. Germline values: CDR1 SGHRS, CDR2 YFSETQ. The CDR3 covers 14 residues. The CDR3 loop reads CASSLTGTPYEQYF. For the CDR3, the DNA is TGCGCCAGCAGCCTAACCGGGACGCCTTACGAGCAGTACTTC.

This clone was picked up a small number of times. The rearrangement links TRBV5-6 to TRBJ2-3, with 10 bases fitting TRBD2. Trimming cost V 5 bases and J 4 bases; bases outside gene matches: 10. The CDR3 spans 16 residues. The germline gives CDR1 SGHDT, CDR2 YYEEEE. Here the CDR3 DNA reads TGTGCCAGCAGTCCACCCTATCTAGCGGGAGCAGATACGCAGTATTTT. Residues: CASSPPYLAGADTQYF.

This clone has only a few counts. The V call is TRBV11-1, the J call TRBJ2-7, with 9 bases aligning to TRBD2. V was clipped by 6 bases and J by 4 bases; unmatched bases: 7. The CDR3 spans 14 residues. Germline lookup yields CDR1 SGHAT and CDR2 FQDESV (reference sequence). Written as DNA, the CDR3 is TGTGCCAGCAGTCCTCGACTAGCGGCATACGAGCAGTACTTC. As protein: CASSPRLAAYEQYF.